This TCR beta chain was identified during a study of blood T cell repertoires in COVID-19. V shed 4 bases, J shed 2 bases, and the junction held 5 bases outside the gene matches. The germline CDR1 and CDR2 sequences are SGHDN and FVKESK. The CDR3 is made up of 15 amino acids. Original handling: Using reference gene primer amplification, nucleated cell counts were estimated. TCRdb keeps only in-frame clones here, not all; method: immunoSEQ multiplex PCR. The V and J calls and clone size come from that table; D and trimming were worked out from the DNA. Here the sample spans 70,000 or so clones, 80% to 90% being singletons.

This receptor was obtained from a man between 70 and 80 years old with active or convalescent COVID-19. Specimen: peripheral blood. This chain uses TRBV14 with TRBJ1-2, with 9 bases that match TRBD1. In DNA form, the CDR3 reads TGTGCCAGCAGCCCTACGGGGACAGGGAACTATGGCTACACCTTC. Protein sequence: CASSPTGTGNYGYTF.